Each of the 22 T cell receptor beta chains below was sequenced from the same sample in a study of shared clonotypes between healthy human individuals. The protocol was immunoSEQ multiplex PCR, while the TCRdb copy is restricted to in-frame clones and leaves out a portion. The sample includes roughly 2.4 million clones, more than 90% of them seen just once. Sequenced input: naive CD4+ T cells sorted from blood. Subset here: CD45RA+ positively selected. These receptors were collected from a man aged 18 to 35 in good health.

The chain carries TRBV2 and TRBJ2-7, with a weak D call TRBD1 (5 bases). The ends were cut back, 8 bases at V and 4 bases at J, with 12 bases in the middle. The CDR3 spans 12 residues. Germline CDR1 reads SNHLY; CDR2 reads FYNNEI. The CDR3 region is CASGRDSYEQYF. The DNA for the CDR3 is TGTGCCAGCGGAAGAGACAGTTACGAGCAGTACTTC. Looking up the rest from reference TRBV2 and TRBJ2-7 gives the full variable domain: EPEVTQTPSHQVTQMGQEVILRCVPISNHLYFYWYRQILGQKVEFLVSFYNNEISEKSEIFDDQFSVERPDGSNFTLKIRSTKLEDSAMYFCASGRDSYEQYFGPGTRLTVT.

CDR3 in amino acids: CASRGQGTDTQYF. For the CDR3, the DNA is TGCGCCAGCAGAGGACAAGGCACAGATACGCAGTATTTT. This chain links TRBV5-1 with TRBJ2-3, with D perhaps matching TRBD1 (5 bases). This CDR3 has 13 amino acids. The V gene's germline CDR1 is SGHRS and CDR2 YFSETQ. V gave up 5 bases and J gave up 1 base, with 8 bases separating them.

The table lists this clone with a count of one. The CDR3: CASSLAGTQQQYF. The CDR3 region has the DNA TGTGCCAGCAGCTTGGCCGGGACACAGCAGCAGTACTTC. The chain couples TRBV5-5 to TRBJ2-7; perhaps TRBD1 as D (6 bases). The CDR3 contains 13 residues. V lost 0 bases and J 8 bases, leaving 12 bases between the germline ends. Per germline, CDR1 SGHKS and CDR2 YYEKEE (reference sequence).

This chain joins TRBV30 and TRBJ1-6, with D tentatively TRBD1 (6 bases). V lost 4 bases to trimming and J lost 8 bases, with 12 bases between them. Germline V gene sequence: CDR1 GTSNPN, CDR2 SVGIG (reference sequence). The CDR3 has 13 residues. CDR3 region: CAWNQGGYSPLHF. CDR3 sequence (DNA): TGTGCCTGGAATCAAGGGGGTTATTCACCCCTCCACTTT. The variable domain in full, completed from reference TRBV30 and TRBJ1-6, reads SQTIHQWPATLVQPVGSPLSLECTVEGTSNPNLYWYRQAAGRGLQLLFYSVGIGQISSEVPQNLSASRPQDRQFILSSKKLLLSDSGFYLCAWNQGGYSPLHFGNGTRLTVT.

The chain joins TRBV28 to TRBJ2-7; 7 nucleotides line up with TRBD2. Germline CDR1 MDHEN, CDR2 SYDVKM. J was trimmed by 0 bases and V by 6 bases; bases with no gene match: 5. This CDR3 region has 14 residues. CDR3 protein: CASRPGGGSYEQYF. The CDR3 region has the DNA TGTGCCAGCAGGCCGGGCGGGGGCTCCTACGAGCAGTACTTC.

This clone has more than one count but fewer than ten. Within the sample, other DNA sequences also encode this same CDR3. The rearrangement links TRBV7-2 to TRBJ1-2, with D tentatively TRBD1 (5 bases). CDR3 length: 14 amino acids. The germline V and J ends were trimmed by 1 base and 2 bases, with 8 bases remaining between them. Germline values: CDR1 SGHTA, CDR2 FQGNSA. In DNA, the CDR3 is TGTGCCAGCAGCTTAGGGCAGGGCAACTATGGCTACACCTTC. Encoded protein: CASSLGQGNYGYTF.

The gene calls are TRBV5-1 and TRBJ2-1; 7 bases align to TRBD1. The CDR3 loop spans 15 amino acids. Per the germline V gene, CDR1 is SGHRS and CDR2 is YFSETQ. Germline trimming cut 2 bases from V and 4 bases from J; bases unmatched to any gene: 6. The CDR3 loop is CASSLTVGQYNEQFF. In DNA, the CDR3 is TGCGCCAGCAGCTTAACAGTGGGACAGTACAATGAGCAGTTCTTC.

The chain recombines TRBV9 with TRBJ2-1; 9 nucleotides line up with TRBD1. This CDR3 contains 20 residues. J was trimmed by 6 bases and V by 0 bases; bases with no gene match: 19. The germline V gene has CDR1 SGDLS and CDR2 YYNGEE. The CDR3 DNA sequence: TGTGCCAGCAGCGTAGAGAGACAGGGGGTGTTCTCCGACGGATCCAATGAGCAGTTCTTC. Its translation is CASSVERQGVFSDGSNEQFF.

V is TRBV27 and J is TRBJ1-6; 9 nucleotides line up with TRBD1. V shed 7 bases and J 7 bases; nucleotides not matched to a gene: 11. Per germline, CDR1 MNHEY and CDR2 SMNVEV (reference sequence). This CDR3 region has 16 residues. CDR3 region: CASTYLGQGENSPLHF. The CDR3 DNA reads TGTGCCAGCACCTACCTGGGACAGGGAGAGAATTCACCCCTCCACTTT.

The V call is TRBV18, the J call TRBJ2-1, with D maybe TRBD1 (5 bases). Per the germline V gene, CDR1 is KGHSH and CDR2 is LQKENI. The CDR3 extends over 19 amino acids. Trimming shortened V by 1 base and J by 0 bases, and 19 bases separated the two germline ends. CDR3: CASSPRRQGQPSSYNEQFF. CDR3 sequence (DNA): TGTGCCAGCTCACCACGGCGTCAGGGTCAACCTAGCTCCTACAATGAGCAGTTCTTC.

This CDR3 is CASSLEGNNSPLHF. The DNA for the CDR3 is TGTGCCAGCAGCTTGGAGGGGAACAATTCACCCCTCCACTTT. The chain carries TRBV5-6 and TRBJ1-6, with D perhaps matching TRBD1 (5 bases). Germline loops: CDR1 SGHDT, CDR2 YYEEEE. The CDR3 totals 14 residues. The V end was cut by 0 bases, the J end by 7 bases, with 8 bases between.

This clone occurred once. The chain uses TRBV5-1 and TRBJ2-7, with TRBD1 matching 7 bases. Germline CDR1 reads SGHRS; CDR2 reads YFSETQ. The CDR3 totals 14 residues. J gave up 4 bases and V 4 bases, and 8 bases lay outside the gene matches. CDR3 loop: CASSLAGTEYEQYF. The CDR3 DNA reads as TGCGCCAGCAGCCTCGCCGGGACAGAATACGAGCAGTACTTC.

The CDR3 is CASSYSRQISTDTQYF. CDR3 coding DNA: TGTGCCAGCAGTTACTCACGACAGATTAGCACAGATACGCAGTATTTT. The chain is built from TRBV6-5 and TRBJ2-3; D is perhaps TRBD1 (5 bases). The germline CDR1 and CDR2 sequences are MNHEY and SVGAGI. With 0 bases removed from V and 0 bases from J, the gap between germline ends came to 10 bases. The CDR3 length is 16 residues.

The V gene is TRBV11-2, the J gene TRBJ2-5; D is possibly TRBD1 (5 bases). Trimming removed 4 bases from V and 0 bases from J, with 15 bases in between. Germline CDR1 SGHAT, CDR2 FQNNGV. The CDR3 totals 16 residues. In DNA form, the CDR3 reads TGTGCCAGCAGCTCAGCACGTGACAGATACCAAGAGACCCAGTACTTC. Translation: CASSSARDRYQETQYF.

The rearrangement uses TRBV6-1 and TRBJ1-6; the D gene is possibly TRBD1 (5 bases). The CDR3 is 14 amino acids. The germline V and J ends were trimmed by 3 bases and 10 bases, with 13 bases remaining between them. The germline CDR1 and CDR2 sequences are MNHNS and SASEGT. CDR3 residues: CASSDRAGQSPLHF. CDR3 coding DNA: TGTGCCAGCAGTGATAGGGCAGGACAATCACCCCTCCACTTT.

The chain joins TRBV4-3 to TRBJ1-6; the D is unclear. Germline V gene lookup returns CDR1 LGHNA and CDR2 YSLEER. Trimming shortened V by 0 bases and J by 7 bases, and 13 bases separated the two germline ends. The CDR3 covers 16 residues. CDR3 loop: CASSQEGNSRNSPLHF. DNA for the CDR3: TGCGCCAGCAGCCAAGAGGGGAACTCGAGAAATTCACCCCTCCACTTT.

The gene calls are TRBV5-1 and TRBJ2-3; 7 bases agree with TRBD1. This CDR3 comprises 14 residues. After removal of 0 bases from V and 6 bases from J, the junction contained 4 bases not matched to a gene. In germline, CDR1 is SGHRS, CDR2 YFSETQ. The CDR3 reads CASSLEGGIDTQYF. The CDR3 coding sequence is TGCGCCAGCAGCTTGGAAGGGGGCATTGATACGCAGTATTTT.

This sequence joins TRBV19 and TRBJ2-7, with D tentatively TRBD1 (6 bases). V lost 6 bases to trimming and J lost 2 bases, with 32 bases between them. Germline V CDR1 and CDR2: LNHDA, SQIVND (reference sequence). The CDR3 totals 20 residues. CDR3 in DNA: TGTGCCAGTAGCCGGAGGCCCCGGACAGCCACGGGCATAAAAACCTACGAGCAGTACTTC. This encodes CASSRRPRTATGIKTYEQYF.

This sequence joins TRBV6-5 and TRBJ2-1, with TRBD1 as a possible D gene (6 bases). V was shortened by 4 bases and J by 1 base, with 14 bases between the two germline ends. Germline V gene sequence: CDR1 MNHEY, CDR2 SVGAGI. The CDR3 loop spans 16 amino acids. The CDR3 coding sequence is TGTGCCAGCAGTTTCTCCGGGACATCGTCCTACAATGAGCAGTTCTTC. Protein: CASSFSGTSSYNEQFF.

This sequence joins TRBV30 and TRBJ2-4; TRBD1 is a possible D gene (5 bases). From germline, CDR1 is GTSNPN and CDR2 SVGIG (reference sequence). The CDR3 covers 16 residues. V was pared by 5 bases and J by 0 bases, with 17 bases between. The chain's CDR3 is CAWDRRAPLAKNIQYF. CDR3 in DNA: TGTGCCTGGGACCGCAGGGCGCCCCTAGCCAAAAACATTCAGTACTTC.

The gene calls are TRBV5-4 and TRBJ1-2; the match to TRBD1 covers 8 bases. CDR1 is SGHNT and CDR2 is YYREEE in the germline V gene (reference sequence). The V segment lost 0 bases and the J segment 6 bases; nucleotides outside the gene matches: 10. CDR3 size: 16 residues. The CDR3 region is CASSLANPDREDGYTF. In DNA form, the CDR3 reads TGTGCCAGCAGCTTGGCCAACCCGGACAGGGAGGATGGCTACACCTTC.

The CDR3 bases are TGCGCCAGCAGCTTGGAATTCGCAAAGGGGGAGACCCAGTACTTC. Its protein is CASSLEFAKGETQYF. This rearrangement joins TRBV5-1 to TRBJ2-5; tentative D call: TRBD1 (5 bases). The CDR3 loop spans 15 amino acids. Trimming shortened V by 0 bases and J by 5 bases, and 14 bases separated the two germline ends. Germline assignment: CDR1 SGHRS and CDR2 YFSETQ.